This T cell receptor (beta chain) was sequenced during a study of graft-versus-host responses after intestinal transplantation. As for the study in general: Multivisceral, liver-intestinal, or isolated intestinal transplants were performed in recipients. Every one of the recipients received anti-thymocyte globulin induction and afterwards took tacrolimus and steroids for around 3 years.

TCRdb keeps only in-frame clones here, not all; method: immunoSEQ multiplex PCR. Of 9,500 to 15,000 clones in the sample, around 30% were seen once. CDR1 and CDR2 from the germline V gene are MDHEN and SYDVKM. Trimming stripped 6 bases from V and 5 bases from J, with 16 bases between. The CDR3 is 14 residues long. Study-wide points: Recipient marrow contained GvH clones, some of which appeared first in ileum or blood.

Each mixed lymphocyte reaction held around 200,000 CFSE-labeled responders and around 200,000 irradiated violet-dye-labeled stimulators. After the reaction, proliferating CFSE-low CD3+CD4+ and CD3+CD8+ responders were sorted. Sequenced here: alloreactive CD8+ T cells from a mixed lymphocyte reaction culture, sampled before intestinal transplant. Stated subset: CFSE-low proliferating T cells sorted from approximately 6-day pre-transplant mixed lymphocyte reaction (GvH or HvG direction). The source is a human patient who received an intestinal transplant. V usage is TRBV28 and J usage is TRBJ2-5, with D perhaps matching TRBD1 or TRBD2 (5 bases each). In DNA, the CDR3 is TGTGCCAGCAGGACCGGGACGGCTGGGGAGACCCAGTACTTC. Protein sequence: CASRTGTAGETQYF.